This TCR beta chain stems from a study of cytotoxic CD8 clonotypes in ibrutinib-treated CLL (dated by TCRdb to the early 2020s). The study in broad terms: In this cohort, about 15 patients were treatment-naive and under 13 were relapsed/refractory, while around 18 had unmutated IGHV. Responses were partial in 24 patients and complete in 2; after median approximately 69 months follow-up, some 14 stayed in remission and about 12 progressed. Response samples were obtained after a median of around 11 months of treatment, with a range of roughly 6 to 40 months. On average, each sample yielded around 250,000 productive templates and roughly 95,000 productive rearrangements. Longitudinal samples were obtainable from about 30% of the roughly 90 participants in the trial. Cryopreserved peripheral blood mononuclear cells were obtained before treatment, at response, and at either sustained remission or disease progression. Every remission and progressive disease sample was obtained while ibrutinib was still being received by the patients.

On this clone itself: The antigen it recognizes is unknown. No quality values exist for individual bases; no much larger clone is one base distant.

In the paper's terms, the time point label means: progressive disease on ibrutinib. For TCR beta library preparation, roughly 2 micrograms of genomic DNA was extracted from cryopreserved PBMCs. Longitudinal blood samples from CLL patients receiving ibrutinib monotherapy were subjected to high-throughput TCR beta sequencing. The patients were enrolled in a single-center, open-label phase 2 trial of ibrutinib monotherapy. On a MiSeq, deep resolution sequencing aimed for a depth between 1 in 1 million and 1 in 200,000 T cells, with each clonotype covered roughly 10x on average. The immunoSEQ hsTCRB Kit was used to generate the TCR beta libraries. The original pipeline was this. The data were analyzed with ImmunoSEQ Analyzer and ImmunoSEQ Data Assistant, and V, D and J gene assignments followed IMGT definitions. Clonality, with values ranging from 0 to 1, was calculated as one minus the normalized Shannon entropy of productive rearrangement frequencies. Only overrepresented clonotypes making up at least 0.05% of the repertoire of each patient were included in the public clonotype analysis. Approximately 12 age-matched healthy donor repertoires from immuneACCESS were used as controls for clonality. The clones in this table, taken by TCRdb from immuneACCESS, are in-frame only. Not every clone is retained; where verified, under half of the shortfall comes from an unresolved V gene, and the cause of the rest is unknown. V and J calls plus clone size are reproduced from that table; the DNA served to infer D and trimming. Present in this sample are 270,000 or so clones, 70% to 80% of which were seen just once. In total, the top ten clones hold approximately 5.1% of the sample.

From the germline V gene (reference sequence), CDR1 is MNHEY and CDR2 is SMNVEV. Reading from cysteine to phenylalanine, the CDR3 counts 11 amino acids. This entry keeps only the CDR3 DNA: 33 bases, framed from base 1. Trimming takes 6 bases from V and 2 bases from J, and the germline ends sit 3 bases apart. Overall results and qualifications from the work: At ibrutinib response clonality went up, during sustained remission it held steady, and at progression it dropped back toward baseline. Lymph node repertoires were not examined, and the timing of sampling was not matched between patients in sustained remission and those whose disease progressed. Public clonotypes were rare and either shrank or stayed stable during treatment, and the rise in clonality at ibrutinib response reflected expansion of private clonotypes. At baseline, clonality was higher than in age-matched healthy donors and showed a strong correlation with circulating CD8+ T-cell counts.

The specimen comprised PBMCs, sampled at disease progression, from a patient treated with ibrutinib. The source of this sequence is a human donor with chronic lymphocytic leukemia. The rearranged segments are TRBV27 and TRBJ2-3; the D gene assignment is ambiguous. The nucleotides are TGTGCCAGCAGCCACACAGATACGCAGTATTTT. This yields the protein CASSHTDTQYF.